This T cell receptor beta chain was profiled in a study of blood T cell repertoires in COVID-19. Cohorts were based on clinical histories the participants reported. Germline CDR1 reads SGHRS; CDR2 reads YFSETQ. Trimming shortened V by 1 base and J by 2 bases, and 13 bases separated the two germline ends. There are 15 residues in the CDR3. Libraries were prepared by immunoSEQ multiplex PCR; TCRdb keeps only in-frame clonotypes and omits some of them. The sample includes about 150,000 clones, approximately 80% of them seen just once. V and J are TRBV5-1 and TRBJ2-7; D might be TRBD2 (5 bases). Source material: PBMCs or T cells enriched from blood (not recorded which). The TCR sequence derives from a man in his 70s who had been exposed to COVID-19. The chain's CDR3 is CASSLYSGITYEQYF. CDR3 DNA sequence: TGCGCCAGCAGCTTGTACTCCGGGATCACCTACGAGCAGTACTTC.